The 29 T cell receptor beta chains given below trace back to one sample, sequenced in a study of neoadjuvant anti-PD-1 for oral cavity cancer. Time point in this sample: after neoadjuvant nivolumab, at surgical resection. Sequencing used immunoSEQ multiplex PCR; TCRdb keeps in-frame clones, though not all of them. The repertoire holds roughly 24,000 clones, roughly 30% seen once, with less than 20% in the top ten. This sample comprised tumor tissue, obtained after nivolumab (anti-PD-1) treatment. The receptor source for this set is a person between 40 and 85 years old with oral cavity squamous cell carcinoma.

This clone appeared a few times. Written as DNA, the CDR3 is TGTGCCAGCAGGCCAGTACAAAGAATCCAAGAGACCCAGTACTTC. As protein: CASRPVQRIQETQYF. The V gene is TRBV27, the J gene TRBJ2-5; D unclear. This CDR3 contains 15 residues. Trimming stripped 6 bases from V and 1 base from J, with 15 bases between. Germline lookup yields CDR1 MNHEY and CDR2 SMNVEV (reference sequence).

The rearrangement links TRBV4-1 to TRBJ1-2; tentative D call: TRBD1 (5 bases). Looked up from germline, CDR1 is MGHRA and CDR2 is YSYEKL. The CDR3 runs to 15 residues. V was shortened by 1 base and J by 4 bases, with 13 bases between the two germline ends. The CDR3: CASSQAGVPVYGYTF. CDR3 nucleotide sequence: TGCGCCAGCAGCCAAGCGGGGGTTCCCGTCTATGGCTACACCTTC.

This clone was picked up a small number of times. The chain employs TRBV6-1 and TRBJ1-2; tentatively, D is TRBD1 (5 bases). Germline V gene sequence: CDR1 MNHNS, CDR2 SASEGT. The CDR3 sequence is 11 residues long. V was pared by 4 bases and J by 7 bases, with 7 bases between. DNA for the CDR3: TGTGCCAGCAGTGGTGGGACTGGCTACACCTTC. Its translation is CASSGGTGYTF.

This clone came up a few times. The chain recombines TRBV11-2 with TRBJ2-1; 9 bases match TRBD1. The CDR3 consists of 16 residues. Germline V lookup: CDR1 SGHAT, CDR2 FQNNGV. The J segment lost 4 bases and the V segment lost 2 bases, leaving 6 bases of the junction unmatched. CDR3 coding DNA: TGTGCCAGCAGCTTAACAGGGGGCGTTCAGTACAATGAGCAGTTCTTC. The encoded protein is CASSLTGGVQYNEQFF. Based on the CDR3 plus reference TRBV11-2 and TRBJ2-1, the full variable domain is EAGVAQSPRYKIIEKRQSVAFWCNPISGHATLYWYQQILGQGPKLLIQFQNNGVVDDSQLPKDRFSAERLKGVDSTLKIQPAKLEDSAVYLCASSLTGGVQYNEQFFGPGTRLTVL.

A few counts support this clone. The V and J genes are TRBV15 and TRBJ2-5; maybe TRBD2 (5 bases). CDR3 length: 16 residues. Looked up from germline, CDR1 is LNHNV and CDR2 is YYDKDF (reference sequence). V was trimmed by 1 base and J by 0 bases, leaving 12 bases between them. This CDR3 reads CATSRGGARYQETQYF. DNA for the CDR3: TGTGCCACCAGCAGAGGGGGAGCCAGGTACCAAGAGACCCAGTACTTC.

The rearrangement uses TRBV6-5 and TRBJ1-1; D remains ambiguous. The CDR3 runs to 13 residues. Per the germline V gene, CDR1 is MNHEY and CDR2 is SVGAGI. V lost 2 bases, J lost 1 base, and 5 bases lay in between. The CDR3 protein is CASSYGRNTEAFF. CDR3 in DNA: TGTGCCAGCAGTTACGGGCGGAACACTGAAGCTTTCTTT.

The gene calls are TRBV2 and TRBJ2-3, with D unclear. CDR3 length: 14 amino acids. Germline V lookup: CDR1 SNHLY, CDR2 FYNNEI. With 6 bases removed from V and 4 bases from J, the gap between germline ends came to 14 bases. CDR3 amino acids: CASSPRTVPDTQYF. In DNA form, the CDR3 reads TGTGCCAGCAGCCCCCGGACCGTACCAGATACGCAGTATTTT.

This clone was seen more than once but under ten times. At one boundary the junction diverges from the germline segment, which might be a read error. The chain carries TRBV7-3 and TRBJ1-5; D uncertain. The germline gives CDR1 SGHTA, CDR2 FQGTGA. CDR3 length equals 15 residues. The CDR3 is CASSQARGINQPQHF. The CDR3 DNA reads TGCGCCAGCAGCCAAGCTCGGGGAATTAATCAGCCCCAGCATTTT.

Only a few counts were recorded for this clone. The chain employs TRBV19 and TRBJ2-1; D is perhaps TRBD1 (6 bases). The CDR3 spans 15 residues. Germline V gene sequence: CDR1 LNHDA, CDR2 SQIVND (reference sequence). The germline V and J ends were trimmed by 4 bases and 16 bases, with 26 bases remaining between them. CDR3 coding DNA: TGTGCCAGTAGTACGAGTGACAGGCTCCTAAATCATTATTTCTTC. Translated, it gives CASSTSDRLLNHYFF.

CDR3 coding DNA: TGTGCCAGCAGCCAGACAGGGGTCAGCACAGATACGCAGTATTTT. This gives the protein CASSQTGVSTDTQYF. The genes are TRBV7-9 and TRBJ2-3; 8 bases are shared with TRBD1. V gave up 5 bases and J gave up 0 bases; unmatched junction bases: 4. Germline values: CDR1 SEHNR, CDR2 FQNEAQ (reference sequence). This CDR3 contains 15 residues.

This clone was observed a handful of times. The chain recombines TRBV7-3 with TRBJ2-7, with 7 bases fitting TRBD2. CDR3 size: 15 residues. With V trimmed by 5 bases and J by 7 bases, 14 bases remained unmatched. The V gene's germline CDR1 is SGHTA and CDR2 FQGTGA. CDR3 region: CASSLNSGSLGEQYF. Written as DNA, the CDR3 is TGTGCCAGCAGCCTGAATAGCGGGTCTTTGGGGGAGCAGTACTTC.

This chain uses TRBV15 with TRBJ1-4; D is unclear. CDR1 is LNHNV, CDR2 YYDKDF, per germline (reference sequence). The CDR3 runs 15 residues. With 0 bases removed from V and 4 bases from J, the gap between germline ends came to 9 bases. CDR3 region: CATSRDRQSNEKLFF. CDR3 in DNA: TGTGCCACCAGCAGAGATAGGCAGAGTAATGAAAAACTGTTTTTT.

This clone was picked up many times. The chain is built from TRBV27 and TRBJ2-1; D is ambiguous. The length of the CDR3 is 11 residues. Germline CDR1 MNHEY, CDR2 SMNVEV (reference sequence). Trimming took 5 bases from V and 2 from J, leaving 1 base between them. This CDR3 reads CASSTYNEQFF. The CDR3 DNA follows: TGTGCCAGCAGTACCTACAATGAGCAGTTCTTC.

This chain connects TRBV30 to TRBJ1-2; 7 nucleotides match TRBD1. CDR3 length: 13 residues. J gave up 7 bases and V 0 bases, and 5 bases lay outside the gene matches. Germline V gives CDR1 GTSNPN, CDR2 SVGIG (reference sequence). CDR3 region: CAWSVKGAGGYTF. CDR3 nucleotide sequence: TGTGCCTGGAGTGTAAAGGGGGCTGGTGGCTACACCTTC.

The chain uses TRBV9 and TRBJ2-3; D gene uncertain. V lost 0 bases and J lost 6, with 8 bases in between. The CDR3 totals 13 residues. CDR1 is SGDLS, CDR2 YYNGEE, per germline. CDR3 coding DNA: TGTGCCAGCAGCGTAGTAGTGGGGGATACGCAGTATTTT. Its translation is CASSVVVGDTQYF.

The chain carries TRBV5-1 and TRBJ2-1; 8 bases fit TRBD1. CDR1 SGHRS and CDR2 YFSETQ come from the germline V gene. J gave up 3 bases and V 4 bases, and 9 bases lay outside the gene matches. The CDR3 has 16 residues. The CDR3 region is CASSAIPGQDYNEQFF. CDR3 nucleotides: TGCGCCAGCAGCGCGATACCGGGACAGGACTACAATGAGCAGTTCTTC.

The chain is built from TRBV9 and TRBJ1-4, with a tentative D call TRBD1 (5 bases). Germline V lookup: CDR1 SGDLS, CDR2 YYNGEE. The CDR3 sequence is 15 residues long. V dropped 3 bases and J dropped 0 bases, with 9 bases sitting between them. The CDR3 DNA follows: TGTGCCAGCAGCGAAGGACACACAACTAATGAAAAACTGTTTTTT. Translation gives CASSEGHTTNEKLFF.

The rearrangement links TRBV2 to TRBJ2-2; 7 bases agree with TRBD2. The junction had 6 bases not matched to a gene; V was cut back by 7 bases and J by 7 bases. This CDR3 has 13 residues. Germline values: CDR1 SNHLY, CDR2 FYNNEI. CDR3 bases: TGTGCCAGCAACGGGGAGGGTCACGGGGAGCTGTTTTTT. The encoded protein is CASNGEGHGELFF.

Written as DNA, the CDR3 is TGCGCCAGCAGCTTGCGTTCGGGGGTTAATGGCTACACCTTC. Translated, it gives CASSLRSGVNGYTF. This chain connects TRBV4-1 to TRBJ1-2; TRBD1 is a possible D gene (5 bases). The CDR3 is made up of 14 amino acids. Germline CDR1 MGHRA, CDR2 YSYEKL. The V end lost 5 bases, the J end lost 6 bases, and 16 bases lay between the germline ends.

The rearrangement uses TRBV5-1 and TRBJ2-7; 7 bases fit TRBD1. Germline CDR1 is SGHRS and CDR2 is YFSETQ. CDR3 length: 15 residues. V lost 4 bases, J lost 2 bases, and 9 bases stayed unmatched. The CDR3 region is CASSRGQTDTYEQYF. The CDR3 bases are TGCGCCAGCAGCCGGGGACAGACAGACACCTACGAGCAGTACTTC.

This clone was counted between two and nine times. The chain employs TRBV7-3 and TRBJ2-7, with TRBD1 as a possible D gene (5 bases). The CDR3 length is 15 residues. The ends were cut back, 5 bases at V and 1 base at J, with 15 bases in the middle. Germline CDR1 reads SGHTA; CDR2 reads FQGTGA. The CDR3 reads CASSRGQGPSYEQYF. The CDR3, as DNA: TGTGCCAGCAGCAGAGGACAAGGGCCTTCCTACGAGCAGTACTTC.

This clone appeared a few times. CDR3 loop: CASSETGTQYF. CDR3 DNA: TGTGCCAGCAGCGAGACAGGGACCCAGTACTTC. The V gene is TRBV11-2, the J gene TRBJ2-5; weak D call: TRBD1 (6 bases). Germline V CDR1 and CDR2: SGHAT, FQNNGV. V was clipped by 5 bases and J by 7 bases, with 8 bases between them. The CDR3 length is 11 residues.

CDR3 protein: CASSLLDGEQYF. The DNA of the CDR3 is TGTGCCAGCAGCTTACTGGACGGCGAGCAGTACTTC. The V and J genes are TRBV11-2 and TRBJ2-7; D gene uncertain. In germline, CDR1 is SGHAT, CDR2 FQNNGV. The CDR3 is 12 residues long. Deletions cut 2 bases from V and 6 bases from J, with 8 bases between.

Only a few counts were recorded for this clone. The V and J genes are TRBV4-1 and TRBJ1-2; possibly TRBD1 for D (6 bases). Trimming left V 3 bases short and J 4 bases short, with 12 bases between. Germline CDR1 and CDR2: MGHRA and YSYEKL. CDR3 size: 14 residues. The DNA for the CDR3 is TGCGCCAGCAGCCAGGCCGGACAGACCTATGGCTACACCTTC. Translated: CASSQAGQTYGYTF.

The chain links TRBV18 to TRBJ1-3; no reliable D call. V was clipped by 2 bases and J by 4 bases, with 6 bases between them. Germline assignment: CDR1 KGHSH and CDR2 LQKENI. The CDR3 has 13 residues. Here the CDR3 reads CASSPGVGNTIYF. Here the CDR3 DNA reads TGTGCCAGCTCACCAGGTGTAGGAAACACCATATATTTT.

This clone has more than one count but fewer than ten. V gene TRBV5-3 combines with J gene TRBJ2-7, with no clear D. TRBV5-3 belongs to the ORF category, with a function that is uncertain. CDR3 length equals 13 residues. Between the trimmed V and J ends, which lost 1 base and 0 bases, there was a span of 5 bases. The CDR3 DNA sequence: TGTGCCAGAAGCTTGCCTTACTCCTACGAGCAGTACTTC. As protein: CARSLPYSYEQYF.

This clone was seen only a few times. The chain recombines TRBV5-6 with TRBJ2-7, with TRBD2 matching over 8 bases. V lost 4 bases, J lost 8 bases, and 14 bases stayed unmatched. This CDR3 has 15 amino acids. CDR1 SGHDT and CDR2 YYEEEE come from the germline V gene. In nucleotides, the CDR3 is TGTGCCAGCAGCCCACGGACTAGCTCCCTTTTGAAGCAGTACTTC. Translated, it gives CASSPRTSSLLKQYF.

CDR3 coding DNA: TGTGCCAGCAGCTCGGGACAGGGGCTCTGGGTCCAGTACTTC. This codes for CASSSGQGLWVQYF. The chain employs TRBV7-9 and TRBJ2-5, with TRBD1 matching 10 bases. This CDR3 has 14 residues. CDR1 SEHNR and CDR2 FQNEAQ come from the germline V gene (reference sequence). J lost 10 bases, V lost 4 bases, and 9 bases had no gene match.

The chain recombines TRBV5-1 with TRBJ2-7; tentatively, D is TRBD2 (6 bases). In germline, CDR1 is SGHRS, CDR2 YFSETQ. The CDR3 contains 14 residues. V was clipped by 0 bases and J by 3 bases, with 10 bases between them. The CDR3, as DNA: TGCGCCAGCAGCTTGGGCGGGGCGAGCTACGAGCAGTACTTC. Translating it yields CASSLGGASYEQYF. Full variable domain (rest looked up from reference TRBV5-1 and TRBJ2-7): KAGVTQTPRYLIKTRGQQVTLSCSPISGHRSVSWYQQTPGQGLQFLFEYFSETQRNKGNFPGRFSGRQFSNSRSEMNVSTLELGDSALYLCASSLGGASYEQYFGPGTRLTVT.